These 24 T cell receptor beta chains came from one sample sequenced in a study of blood T cell repertoires in COVID-19. TCRdb keeps only in-frame clones here, not all; method: immunoSEQ multiplex PCR. The repertoire holds about 59,000 clones, with around 83% as singletons. The sequencing input was peripheral blood. The origin of the receptors is a woman older than 75 with acute or convalescent COVID-19.

This chain connects TRBV5-1 to TRBJ2-2, with 8 nucleotides matching TRBD2. V lost 6 bases to trimming and J lost 4 bases; unmatched junction nucleotides: 5. The length of the CDR3 is 14 residues. The germline gives CDR1 SGHRS, CDR2 YFSETQ. This CDR3 is CASNGGALTGELFF. The CDR3 nucleotides are TGCGCCAGCAACGGGGGGGCCCTCACCGGGGAGCTGTTTTTT.

This clone was detected only a few times. This chain uses TRBV14 with TRBJ1-1, with D hard to call. CDR3 size: 15 residues. The V gene lost 0 bases and the J gene lost 1 base, with 9 bases spanning the gap. The germline CDR1 and CDR2 sequences are SGHDN and FVKESK. The CDR3 protein is CASSQDLLANTEAFF. In DNA form, the CDR3 reads TGTGCCAGCAGCCAAGATCTTTTGGCGAACACTGAAGCTTTCTTT.

The genes are TRBV7-2 and TRBJ2-7, with TRBD2 matching over 14 bases. CDR1 and CDR2 from the germline V gene are SGHTA and FQGNSA. The J segment lost 2 bases and the V segment lost 3 bases, leaving 0 bases of the junction unmatched. The CDR3 has 15 residues. CDR3 sequence (DNA): TGTGCCAGCAGCTTGGGACTAGCGGGGGCCTACGAGCAGTACTTC. It is translated as CASSLGLAGAYEQYF. Using reference TRBV7-2 and TRBJ2-7 for the parts outside the CDR3, the full variable domain is GAGVSQSPSNKVTEKGKDVELRCDPISGHTALYWYRQSLGQGLEFLIYFQGNSAPDKSGLPSDRFSAERTGGSVSTLTIQRTQQEDSAVYLCASSLGLAGAYEQYFGPGTRLTVT.

The chain links TRBV5-5 to TRBJ1-4; D call uncertain. Trimming pared 4 bases from V and 7 bases from J, leaving 23 bases between. The CDR3 runs to 17 residues. CDR1 is SGHKS, CDR2 YYEKEE, per germline (reference sequence). The CDR3, as DNA: TGTGCCAGCAGCCCGGTGATTGTCACGGGGTTTGGTGAAAAACTGTTTTTT. Its protein is CASSPVIVTGFGEKLFF.

The chain couples TRBV3-1 (or the pseudogene TRBV3-2) to TRBJ2-5; D is ambiguous. This CDR3 comprises 13 residues. Germline V CDR1 and CDR2: LGHDT, YNNKEL (reference sequence). V shed 3 bases and J shed 4 bases, with 9 bases lying between them. The CDR3 loop reads CASSQVTVETQYF. The CDR3 nucleotides are TGTGCCAGCAGCCAGGTCACAGTAGAGACCCAGTACTTC.

The genes are TRBV5-1 and TRBJ1-5; 7 positions match TRBD1. The CDR3 is 15 residues long. V gave up 2 bases and J gave up 7 bases; unmatched junction bases: 9. The germline gives CDR1 SGHRS, CDR2 YFSETQ. CDR3 protein: CASSLEGAEGQPQHF. CDR3 nucleotides: TGCGCCAGCAGCTTAGAGGGGGCTGAGGGGCAGCCCCAGCATTTT. Full variable domain (rest looked up from reference TRBV5-1 and TRBJ1-5): KAGVTQTPRYLIKTRGQQVTLSCSPISGHRSVSWYQQTPGQGLQFLFEYFSETQRNKGNFPGRFSGRQFSNSRSEMNVSTLELGDSALYLCASSLEGAEGQPQHFGDGTRLSIL.

V is TRBV29-1 and J is TRBJ2-1; TRBD1 matches at 8 bases. The CDR3 has 14 residues. V gave up 4 bases and J gave up 6 bases; unmatched junction bases: 8. The germline V gene encodes CDR1 SQVTM and CDR2 ANQGSEA. CDR3 residues: CSVVRTGLGNEQFF. The CDR3 DNA reads as TGCAGCGTTGTGCGGACAGGGCTTGGCAATGAGCAGTTCTTC.

The chain is built from TRBV30 and TRBJ1-4; D unclear. V lost 1 base to trimming and J lost 0 bases, with 9 bases between them. The CDR3 runs to 15 residues. CDR1 GTSNPN and CDR2 SVGIG come from the germline V gene (reference sequence). The DNA of the CDR3 is TGTGCCTGGAGTGCCGGGTTTGCAACTAATGAAAAACTGTTTTTT. This translates into CAWSAGFATNEKLFF.

V usage is TRBV5-4 and J usage is TRBJ1-6, with no clear D. The CDR3 is 13 amino acids. The germline gives CDR1 SGHNT, CDR2 YYREEE (reference sequence). V was cut by 10 bases and J by 0 bases, with 8 bases left in between. CDR3 nucleotide sequence: TGTGCCGGCTCTCTCTCCTATAATTCACCCCTCCACTTT. It translates to CAGSLSYNSPLHF.

This chain uses TRBV5-1 with TRBJ2-5; 10 bases match TRBD2. Looked up from germline, CDR1 is SGHRS and CDR2 is YFSETQ. The V gene end was trimmed by 1 base and the J gene end by 4 bases; junction bases not matched to a gene: 4. The CDR3 length is 15 residues. CDR3 region: CASSLPSGGPETQYF. Here the CDR3 DNA reads TGCGCCAGCAGCTTGCCTAGCGGGGGACCAGAGACCCAGTACTTC.

The chain recombines TRBV13 with TRBJ2-3, with TRBD2 identical over 12 bases. The CDR3 has 17 residues. After removal of 2 bases from V and 5 bases from J, the junction contained 8 bases not matched to a gene. Per germline, CDR1 PRHDT and CDR2 FYEKMQ (reference sequence). The CDR3 coding sequence is TGTGCCAGCAGCTTATCCAGACTAGCGGGGGCGATAGATACGCAGTATTTT. This codes for CASSLSRLAGAIDTQYF. Full variable domain (rest looked up from reference TRBV13 and TRBJ2-3): AAGVIQSPRHLIKEKRETATLKCYPIPRHDTVYWYQQGPGQDPQFLISFYEKMQSDKGSIPDRFSAQQFSDYHSELNMSSLELGDSALYFCASSLSRLAGAIDTQYFGPGTRLTVL.

This rearrangement joins TRBV6-5 to TRBJ1-2; TRBD1 matches at 9 bases. This CDR3 region has 15 residues. Unmatched junction bases numbered 5, after V lost 2 bases and J lost 4 bases. Per the germline V gene, CDR1 is MNHEY and CDR2 is SVGAGI. The CDR3 sequence: CASSYQGQGIYGYTF. The CDR3 DNA follows: TGTGCCAGCAGTTACCAAGGACAGGGGATCTATGGCTACACCTTC.

This clone came up once. This chain links TRBV5-1 with TRBJ2-7; D gene ambiguous. This CDR3 is built from 15 residues. Trimming removed 3 bases at V and 3 bases at J, with 16 bases between. The germline CDR1 and CDR2 sequences are SGHRS and YFSETQ. The CDR3 region has the DNA TGCGCCAGCAGCTATTTATCCGAGGTCCGCTACGAGCAGTACTTC. This translates into CASSYLSEVRYEQYF.

This clone has just one count. The chain joins TRBV6-1 to TRBJ2-7; perhaps TRBD2 as D (6 bases). Germline V gene data show CDR1 as MNHNS and CDR2 as SASEGT. This CDR3 is 15 amino acids long. V shed 3 bases and J shed 2 bases, with 14 bases lying between them. CDR3 loop: CASSDPGLPTYEQYF. CDR3 bases: TGTGCCAGCAGTGATCCGGGACTCCCGACCTACGAGCAGTACTTC.

This chain links TRBV6-2 or TRBV6-3 with TRBJ1-5, with D possibly matching TRBD1 (6 bases). The CDR3 loop spans 15 amino acids. The germline V gene encodes CDR1 MNHEY and CDR2 SVGEGT. V was shortened by 6 bases and J by 3 bases, with 15 bases between the two germline ends. CDR3 nucleotides: TGTGCCAGCAGCTCGGGGGGGGGCCTCAATCAGCCCCAGCATTTT. This sequence encodes CASSSGGGLNQPQHF.

J is TRBJ1-1 and V is TRBV5-1; D gene unclear. Trimming cost V 5 bases and J 0 bases, with 8 bases left between them. The CDR3 has 13 amino acids. CDR1 is SGHRS and CDR2 is YFSETQ in the germline V gene. The CDR3 DNA reads as TGCGCCAGCAGGCCCACTATGAACACTGAAGCTTTCTTT. It is translated as CASRPTMNTEAFF.

The chain employs TRBV5-6 and TRBJ1-1; TRBD1 aligns across 10 bases. This CDR3 is 16 amino acids long. V lost 4 bases to trimming and J lost 2 bases; unmatched junction nucleotides: 8. Germline CDR1 reads SGHDT; CDR2 reads YYEEEE. The CDR3 spells CASSPGTGDPNTEAFF. CDR3 DNA: TGTGCCAGCAGCCCGGGGACAGGGGACCCTAACACTGAAGCTTTCTTT.

The genes are TRBV19 and TRBJ2-1, with TRBD2 matching 7 bases. V lost 3 bases, J lost 5 bases, and 13 bases stayed unmatched. Germline CDR1 is LNHDA and CDR2 is SQIVND (reference sequence). The CDR3 contains 17 residues. The CDR3 here is CASSISLAGRSNNEQFF. CDR3 sequence (DNA): TGTGCCAGTAGTATTTCGTTAGCCGGGAGGTCGAACAATGAGCAGTTCTTC.

V is TRBV2 and J is TRBJ1-4, with TRBD1 matching over 11 bases. Germline values: CDR1 SNHLY, CDR2 FYNNEI. This CDR3 has 16 residues. The ends lost 3 bases at V and 8 bases at J; junction bases unmatched: 8. The CDR3 here is CASSEGSGQGAEKLFF. In nucleotides, the CDR3 is TGTGCCAGCAGTGAGGGAAGCGGACAGGGGGCCGAAAAACTGTTTTTT.

The chain recombines TRBV24-1 with TRBJ2-7; 7 bases are shared with TRBD1. This CDR3 has 14 residues. Germline CDR1 and CDR2: KGHDR and SFDVKD. Trimming at V came to 5 bases and at J to 3 bases, leaving 6 bases not matched to a gene. The CDR3 sequence is CATSGPGTDYEQYF. The CDR3 coding sequence is TGTGCCACCAGTGGGCCCGGGACAGACTACGAGCAGTACTTC.

The chain recombines TRBV6-1 with TRBJ2-6; D perhaps matches TRBD2 (5 bases). The V gene's germline CDR1 is MNHNS and CDR2 SASEGT. CDR3 length: 17 residues. V lost 1 base to trimming and J lost 2 bases, with 12 bases between them. CDR3 nucleotide sequence: TGTGCCAGCAGTGAAGACGGGAATTTGGCTGGGGCCAACGTCCTGACTTTC. Its translation: CASSEDGNLAGANVLTF.

In regard to this clone: An end of the junction does not agree with germline; a read error may underlie this. The chain is built from TRBV27 and TRBJ2-2; TRBD2 matches 8 bases. The CDR3 has 19 residues. Per the germline V gene, CDR1 is MNHEY and CDR2 is SMNVEV (reference sequence). CDR3 residues: CASNPWGNKAGAKTGELFF. The CDR3 DNA follows: TGTGCCAGCAACCCATGGGGTAATAAAGCGGGAGCGAAGACCGGGGAGCTGTTTTTT.

This clone was detected only once. J is TRBJ1-3 and V is TRBV4-1; D is unresolved. Germline loops: CDR1 MGHRA, CDR2 YSYEKL. CDR3 length: 16 amino acids. Between the trimmed V and J ends, which lost 1 base and 2 bases, there was a span of 12 bases. CDR3 nucleotides: TGCGCCAGCAGCCAAGTCCGGGGATCAACTGGAAACACCATATATTTT. As protein: CASSQVRGSTGNTIYF.

The CDR3 DNA sequence: TGTGCCAGCAGCTTAAAACCCGTTTATGCGGGAGACGCCTACAATGAGCAGTTCTTC. Amino acid sequence: CASSLKPVYAGDAYNEQFF. The chain employs TRBV11-2 and TRBJ2-1, with 7 bases that match TRBD2. From germline, CDR1 is SGHAT and CDR2 FQNNGV. CDR3 length: 19 amino acids. Germline trimming cut 2 bases from V and 2 bases from J; bases unmatched to any gene: 15.